These 3 T cell receptor beta chains originate from one sample sequenced in a study of shared clonotypes between healthy human individuals. Method: immunoSEQ multiplex PCR; TCRdb's copy keeps in-frame clones and lacks some. The sample contains 300,000 or so clones, around 74% of which appear only once. Sequenced: memory CD4+ T cells sorted from blood. Subset indicated: CD45RA-negative fraction. Receptors originate from a man aged 30 to 39 in good health.

This clone was counted a few times. The V and J genes are TRBV5-1 and TRBJ1-4, with 7 bases matching TRBD1. Germline trimming cut 6 bases from V and 3 bases from J; bases unmatched to any gene: 2. The CDR3 runs 13 residues. CDR1 is SGHRS and CDR2 is YFSETQ in the germline V gene. The CDR3 nucleotides are TGCGCCAGCAAAGGACAGGCTAATGAAAAACTGTTTTTT. Its translation is CASKGQANEKLFF.

This clone showed up just a few times. The rearrangement uses TRBV20-1 and TRBJ2-1, with 10 positions matching TRBD2. Germline CDR1 DFQATT, CDR2 SNEGSKA (reference sequence). The junction had 4 bases not matched to a gene; V was cut back by 7 bases and J by 10 bases. The CDR3 totals 11 residues. This CDR3 reads CSGLAGAEQFF. The CDR3 coding sequence is TGCAGTGGGCTAGCGGGAGCGGAGCAGTTCTTC.

This clone was counted only a few times. The genes are TRBV18 and TRBJ1-1, with D maybe TRBD1 (6 bases). CDR3 size: 12 residues. CDR1 KGHSH and CDR2 LQKENI come from the germline V gene. Trimming left V 3 bases short and J 8 bases short, with 10 bases between. The DNA of the CDR3 is TGTGCCAGCTCACCTGATACAGGGGAAGCTTTCTTT. It translates to CASSPDTGEAFF.